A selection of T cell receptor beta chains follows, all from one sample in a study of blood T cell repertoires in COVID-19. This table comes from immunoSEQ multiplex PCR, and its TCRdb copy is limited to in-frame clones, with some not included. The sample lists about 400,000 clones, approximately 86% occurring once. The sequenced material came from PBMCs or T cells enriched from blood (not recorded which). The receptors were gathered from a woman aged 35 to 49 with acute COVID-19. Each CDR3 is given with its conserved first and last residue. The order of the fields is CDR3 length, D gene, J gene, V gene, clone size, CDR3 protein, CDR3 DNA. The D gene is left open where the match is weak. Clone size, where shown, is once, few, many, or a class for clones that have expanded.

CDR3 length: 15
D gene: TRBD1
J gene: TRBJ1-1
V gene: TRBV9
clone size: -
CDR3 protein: CASSETGGQGTEAFF
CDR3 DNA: TGTGCCAGCAGCGAAACAGGGGGCCAGGGCACTGAAGCTTTCTTT

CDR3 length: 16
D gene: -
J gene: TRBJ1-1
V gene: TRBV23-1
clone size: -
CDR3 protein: CASSQSCRQLSTEAFF
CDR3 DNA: TGCGCCAGCAGTCAATCTTGTCGACAGTTAAGCACTGAAGCTTTCTTT

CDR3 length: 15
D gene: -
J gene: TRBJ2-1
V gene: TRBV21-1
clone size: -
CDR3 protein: CASSAPGQSWNEQFF
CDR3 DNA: TGTGCCAGCAGCGCCCCGGGACAGTCATGGAATGAGCAGTTCTTC

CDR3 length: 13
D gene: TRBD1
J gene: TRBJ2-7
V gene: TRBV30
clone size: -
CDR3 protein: CAWEPRGGFEQYF
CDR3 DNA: TGTGCCTGGGAACCCAGAGGGGGCTTCGAGCAGTACTTC

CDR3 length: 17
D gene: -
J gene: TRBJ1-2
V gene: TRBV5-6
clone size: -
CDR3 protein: CASSLFLETPSNYGYTF
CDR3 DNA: TGTGCCAGCAGCTTGTTCCTTGAGACACCCTCTAACTATGGCTACACCTTC

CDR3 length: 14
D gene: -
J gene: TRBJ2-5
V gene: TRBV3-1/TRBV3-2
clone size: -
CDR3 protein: CASSQELGWATQYF
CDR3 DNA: TGTGCCAGCAGCCAAGAACTAGGTTGGGCGACCCAGTACTTC

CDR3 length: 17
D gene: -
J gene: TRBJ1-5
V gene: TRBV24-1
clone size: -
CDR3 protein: CATRGNRDGVSNQPQHF
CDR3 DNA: TGTGCCACCAGGGGGAACAGGGACGGGGTAAGCAATCAGCCCCAGCATTTT

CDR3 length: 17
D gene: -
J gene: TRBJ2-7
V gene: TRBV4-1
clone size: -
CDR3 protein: CASSQKPGRTTLYEQYF
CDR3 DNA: TGCGCCAGCAGCCAGAAACCAGGTAGGACTACCCTCTACGAGCAGTACTTC

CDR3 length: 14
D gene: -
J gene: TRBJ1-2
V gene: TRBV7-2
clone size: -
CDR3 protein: CASSLNSRLYGYTF
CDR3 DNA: TGTGCCAGCAGCTTGAACTCCAGGCTCTATGGCTACACCTTC

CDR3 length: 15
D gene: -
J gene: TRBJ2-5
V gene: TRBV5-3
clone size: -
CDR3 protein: CARSLMAGVQETQYF
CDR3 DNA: TGTGCCAGAAGCTTGATGGCAGGGGTACAAGAGACCCAGTACTTC

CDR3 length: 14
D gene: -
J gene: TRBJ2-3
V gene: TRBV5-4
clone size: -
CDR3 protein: CASSSGTLRDTQYF
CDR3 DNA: TGTGCCAGCAGCTCGGGGACTCTTAGGGATACGCAGTATTTT

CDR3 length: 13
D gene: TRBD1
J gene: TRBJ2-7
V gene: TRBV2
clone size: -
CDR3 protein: CASSVGQGYEQYF
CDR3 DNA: TGTGCCAGCAGTGTGGGACAGGGCTACGAGCAGTACTTC

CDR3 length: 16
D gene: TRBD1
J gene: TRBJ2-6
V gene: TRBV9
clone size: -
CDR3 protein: CASSATDRGNDNVLTF
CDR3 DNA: TGTGCCAGCAGCGCGACGGACAGGGGGAATGACAACGTCCTGACTTTC

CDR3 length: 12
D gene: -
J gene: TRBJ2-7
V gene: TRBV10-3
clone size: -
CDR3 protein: CAITADMYEQYF
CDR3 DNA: TGTGCCATCACGGCGGACATGTATGAGCAGTACTTC

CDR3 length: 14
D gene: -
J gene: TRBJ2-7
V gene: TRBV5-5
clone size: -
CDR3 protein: CASSLGGSAAEQYF
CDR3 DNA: TGTGCCAGCAGCTTGGGCGGTTCAGCGGCCGAGCAGTACTTC

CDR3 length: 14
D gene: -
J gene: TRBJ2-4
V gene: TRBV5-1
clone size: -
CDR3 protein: CASSLDEAKNIQYF
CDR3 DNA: TGCGCCAGCAGCTTGGACGAGGCCAAAAACATTCAGTACTTC

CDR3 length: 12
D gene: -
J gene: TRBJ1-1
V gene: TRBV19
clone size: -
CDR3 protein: CASGRTNTEAFF
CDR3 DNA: TGTGCCAGTGGACGGACTAACACTGAAGCTTTCTTT

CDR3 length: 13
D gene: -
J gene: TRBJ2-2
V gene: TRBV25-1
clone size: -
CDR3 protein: CASSATATGELFF
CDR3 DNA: TGTGCCAGCAGTGCGACTGCGACCGGGGAGCTGTTTTTT

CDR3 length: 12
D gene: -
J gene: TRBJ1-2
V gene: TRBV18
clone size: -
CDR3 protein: CASPTPGYGYTF
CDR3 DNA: TGTGCCAGCCCGACCCCGGGCTATGGCTACACCTTC

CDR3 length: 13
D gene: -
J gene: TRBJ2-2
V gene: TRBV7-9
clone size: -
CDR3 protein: CASSLGTTRELFF
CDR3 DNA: TGTGCCAGCAGCTTAGGGACAACCCGGGAGCTGTTTTTT

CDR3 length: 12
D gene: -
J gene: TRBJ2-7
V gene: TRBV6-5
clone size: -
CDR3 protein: CASKRSPHEQYF
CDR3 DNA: TGTGCCAGCAAGAGGTCCCCCCACGAGCAGTACTTC

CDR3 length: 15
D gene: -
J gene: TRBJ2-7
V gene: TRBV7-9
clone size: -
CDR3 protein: CASSLGPSKSYEQYF
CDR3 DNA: TGTGCCAGCAGCTTAGGTCCCAGTAAATCCTACGAGCAGTACTTC

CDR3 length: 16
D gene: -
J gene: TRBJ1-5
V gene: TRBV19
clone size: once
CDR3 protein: CASRRYGQISNQPQHF
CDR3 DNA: TGTGCCAGTAGAAGGTATGGACAGATTAGCAATCAGCCCCAGCATTTT

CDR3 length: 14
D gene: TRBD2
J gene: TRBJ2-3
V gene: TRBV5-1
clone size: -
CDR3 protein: CASQPGTSSDTQYF
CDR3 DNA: TGCGCCAGCCAACCCGGGACTAGCTCGGATACGCAGTATTTT

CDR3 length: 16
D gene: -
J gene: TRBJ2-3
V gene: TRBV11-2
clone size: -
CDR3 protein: CASSLDVGGFTDTQYF
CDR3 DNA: TGTGCCAGCAGCTTAGATGTCGGCGGTTTCACAGATACGCAGTATTTT

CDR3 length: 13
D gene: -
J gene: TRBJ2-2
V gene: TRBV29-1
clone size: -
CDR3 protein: CSVGVGNPGELFF
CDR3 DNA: TGCAGCGTTGGGGTCGGGAACCCCGGGGAGCTGTTTTTT

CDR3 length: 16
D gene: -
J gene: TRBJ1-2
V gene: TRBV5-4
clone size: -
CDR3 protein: CASSRRGGIINYGYTF
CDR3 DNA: TGTGCCAGCAGCAGGCGGGGGGGGATAATTAACTATGGCTACACCTTC

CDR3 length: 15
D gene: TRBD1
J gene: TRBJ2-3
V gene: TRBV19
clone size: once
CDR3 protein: CASSIGGQGKDTQYF
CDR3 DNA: TGTGCCAGTAGTATAGGCGGACAGGGGAAAGATACGCAGTATTTT

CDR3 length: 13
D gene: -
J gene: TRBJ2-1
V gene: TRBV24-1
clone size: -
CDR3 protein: CATSDPGVNEQFF
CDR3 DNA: TGTGCCACCAGTGACCCCGGGGTCAATGAGCAGTTCTTC

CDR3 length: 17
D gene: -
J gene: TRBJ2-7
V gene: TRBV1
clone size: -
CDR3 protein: CTSSCHPEGTSGEQQYF
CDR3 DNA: TGCACCAGCAGCTGCCATCCTGAAGGGACTAGCGGGGAACAGCAGTACTTC

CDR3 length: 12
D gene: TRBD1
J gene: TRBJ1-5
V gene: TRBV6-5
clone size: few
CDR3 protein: CASKGAGQPQHF
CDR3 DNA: TGTGCCAGCAAGGGGGCAGGTCAGCCCCAGCATTTT

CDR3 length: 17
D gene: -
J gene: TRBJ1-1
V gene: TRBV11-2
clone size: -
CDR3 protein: CASSLDPGGAFNTEAFF
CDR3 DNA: TGTGCCAGCAGCTTAGATCCCGGTGGGGCATTTAACACTGAAGCTTTCTTT

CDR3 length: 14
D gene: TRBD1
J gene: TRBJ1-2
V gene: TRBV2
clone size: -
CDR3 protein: CASSRDRGLFGYTF
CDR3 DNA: TGTGCCAGCAGCCGGGACAGGGGGCTATTTGGCTACACCTTC

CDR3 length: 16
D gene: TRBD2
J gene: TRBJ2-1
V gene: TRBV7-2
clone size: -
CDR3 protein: CASSARSRGGLNEQFF
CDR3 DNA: TGTGCCAGCAGCGCCAGATCGCGGGGGGGCCTAAATGAGCAGTTCTTC

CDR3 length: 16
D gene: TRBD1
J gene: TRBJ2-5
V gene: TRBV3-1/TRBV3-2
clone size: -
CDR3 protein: CASSQISTGGSETQYF
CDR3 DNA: TGTGCCAGCAGCCAAATATCGACAGGGGGCAGCGAGACCCAGTACTTC

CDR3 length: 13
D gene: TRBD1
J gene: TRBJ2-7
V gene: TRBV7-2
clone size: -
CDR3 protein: CASSGRTGYEQYF
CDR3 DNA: TGTGCCAGCAGCGGACGGACAGGTTACGAGCAGTACTTC

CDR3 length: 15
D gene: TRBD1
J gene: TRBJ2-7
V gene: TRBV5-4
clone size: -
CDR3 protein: CASSAPGTGSYEQYF
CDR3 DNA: TGTGCCAGCAGCGCACCCGGGACAGGGTCCTACGAGCAGTACTTC

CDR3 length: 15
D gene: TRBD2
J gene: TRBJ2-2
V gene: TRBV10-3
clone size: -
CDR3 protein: CAISLAGGNTGELFF
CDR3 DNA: TGTGCCATCAGCTTAGCGGGGGGGAACACCGGGGAGCTGTTTTTT

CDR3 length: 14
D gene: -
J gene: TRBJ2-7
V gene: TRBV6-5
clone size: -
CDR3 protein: CASSYRGALYEQYF
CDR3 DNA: TGTGCCAGCAGTTACCGGGGGGCGTTATACGAGCAGTACTTC

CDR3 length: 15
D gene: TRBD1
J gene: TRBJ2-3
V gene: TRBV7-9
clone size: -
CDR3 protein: CASSMRGQGTDTQYF
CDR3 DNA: TGTGCCAGCAGCATGAGGGGGCAGGGGACAGATACGCAGTATTTT

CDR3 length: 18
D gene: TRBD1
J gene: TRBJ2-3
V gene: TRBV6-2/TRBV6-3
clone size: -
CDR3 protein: CASSQMWSRTGGTDTQYF
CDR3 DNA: TGTGCCAGCAGCCAAATGTGGTCTAGGACAGGGGGAACAGATACGCAGTATTTT

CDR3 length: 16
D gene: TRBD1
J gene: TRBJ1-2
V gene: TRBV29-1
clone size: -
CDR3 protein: CSAPFGTGATVYGYTF
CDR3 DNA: TGCAGCGCCCCGTTTGGTACAGGGGCTACCGTCTATGGCTACACCTTC

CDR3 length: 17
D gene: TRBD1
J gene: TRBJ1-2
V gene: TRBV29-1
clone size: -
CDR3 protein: CSVGIIGTGDPNYGYTF
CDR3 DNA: TGCAGCGTCGGAATTATAGGGACAGGGGACCCTAACTATGGCTACACCTTC

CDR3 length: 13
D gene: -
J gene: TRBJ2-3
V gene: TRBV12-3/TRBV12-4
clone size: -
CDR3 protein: CASRLRAADTQYF
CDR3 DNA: TGTGCCAGCAGGCTGAGGGCGGCAGATACGCAGTATTTT

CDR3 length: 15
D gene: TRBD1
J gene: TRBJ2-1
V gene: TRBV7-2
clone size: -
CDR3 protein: CASSLSDRGGNEQFF
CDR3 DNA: TGTGCCAGCAGCTTAAGTGACAGGGGAGGCAATGAGCAGTTCTTC

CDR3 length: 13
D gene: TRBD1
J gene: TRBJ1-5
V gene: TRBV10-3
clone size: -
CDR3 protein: CAIRGQGDQPQHF
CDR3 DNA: TGTGCCATCAGGGGACAGGGGGATCAGCCCCAGCATTTT

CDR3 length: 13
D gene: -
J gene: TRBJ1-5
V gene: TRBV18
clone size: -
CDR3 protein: CASSSDRNQPQHF
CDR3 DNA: TGTGCCAGCTCATCCGACAGGAATCAGCCCCAGCATTTT

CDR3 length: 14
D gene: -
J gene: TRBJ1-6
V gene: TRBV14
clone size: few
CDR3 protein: CASSSRGWGSPLHF
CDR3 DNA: TGTGCCAGCAGCTCCCGGGGGTGGGGTTCACCCCTCCACTTT

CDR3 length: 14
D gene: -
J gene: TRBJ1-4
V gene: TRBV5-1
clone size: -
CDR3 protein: CASSREGGDEKLFF
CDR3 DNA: TGCGCCAGCAGTCGTGAAGGAGGGGATGAAAAACTGTTTTTT

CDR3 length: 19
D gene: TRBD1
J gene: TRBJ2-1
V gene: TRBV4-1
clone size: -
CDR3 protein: CASSQVDRGGQGAVDEQFF
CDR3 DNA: TGCGCCAGCAGCCAAGTAGATCGGGGGGGACAGGGGGCTGTCGATGAGCAGTTCTTC